Given below is one T cell receptor delta chain in context. With only one base between it and a far larger clone, this is likely a read error. Gamma-chain- and delta-chain-specific primers converted PBMC RNA into TCR cDNA. TCRdb re-called clones from the RT-PCR reads using CATT. The sample consists of 500 or so delta-chain clones, 9% to 14% of them appearing once. The data belong to a study of delta chains in infants with herpesvirus infections. This CDR3 comprises 25 residues. The J segment lost 2 bases and the V segment lost 3 bases, leaving 31 bases of the junction unmatched. Germline V gene lookup returns CDR1 TSWWSYY and CDR2 QGS.

Source: peripheral blood, taken at time point 3 of longitudinal follow-up. The chain carries TRDV1 and TRDJ1; 12 bases agree with TRDD3. Here the J gene came from matching the DNA to germline, since TCRdb omits it. The sequence was obtained from a human donor who was a Ugandan infant, either HIV-exposed or HIV-unexposed (not recorded which). This CDR3 reads CALGDTAILTPYWGIPLSQTDKLIF. The CDR3 nucleotides are TGTGCTCTTGGGGATACGGCCATCCTAACCCCTTACTGGGGGATACCCCTCTCCCAAACCGATAAACTCATCTTT.